Listed below are T cell receptor beta chains from one sample, sequenced in a study of cytomegalovirus exposure and HLA in healthy donors. Here immunoSEQ multiplex PCR was the method, and the copy in TCRdb shows in-frame clones only, minus some. The sample shows about 180,000 clones, 70% to 80% of them seen only once. What was sequenced was PBMCs. These receptors originate from a male donor in good health and CMV-seronegative. The CDR3 runs from the conserved cysteine through the conserved F or W. A D gene is named only where the DNA matches it firmly. Clone size is stated in some rows and not others, as once, few, many or a class when expanded.

.	TRBV27	TRBJ1-6	TRBD1	TGTGCCACCCGGGGGGACAGGAGGAGCTCCTATAATTCACCCCTCCACTTT	CATRGDRRSSYNSPLHF
.	TRBV2	TRBJ1-2	.	TGTGCCAGCAGTGAAGCGCGGGGCGCGGGCTATGGCTACACCTTC	CASSEARGAGYGYTF
.	TRBV30	TRBJ2-4	.	TGTGCCTGGAGTCCACAGAAAAACATTCAGTACTTC	CAWSPQKNIQYF
.	TRBV29-1	TRBJ2-1	TRBD1	TGCAGCGTGGGGACAGGGGGGTACAATGAGCAGTTCTTC	CSVGTGGYNEQFF
.	TRBV6-5	TRBJ2-1	TRBD2	TGTGCCAGCAGCCCCAGCGGGAACTCCTACAATGAGCAGTTCTTC	CASSPSGNSYNEQFF
.	TRBV28	TRBJ2-7	TRBD2	TGTGCCAGCAGTTTGGGCCTAGCGGGAGGCCCCTACGAGCAGTACTTC	CASSLGLAGGPYEQYF
many	TRBV14	TRBJ1-2	.	TGTGCCAGCAGCCAAGGCGGCCATGGCTACACCTTC	CASSQGGHGYTF
few	TRBV5-4	TRBJ2-1	.	TGTGCCAGCAGCTTGGGATCCGGGACCTACAATGAGCAGTTCTTC	CASSLGSGTYNEQFF
.	TRBV18	TRBJ1-5	.	TGTGCCAGCTCAAAGTTGGCCCAAGGGGCGATTGGCAATCAGCCCCAGCATTTT	CASSKLAQGAIGNQPQHF
.	TRBV10-1	TRBJ1-2	TRBD1	TGCGCCAGCAGCCCCGGGACAGGGGCTGGCTACACCTTC	CASSPGTGAGYTF
.	TRBV30	TRBJ1-2	.	TGTGCCTGGAGTCGGGGGGGGCTTTACTATGGCTACACCTTC	CAWSRGGLYYGYTF
.	TRBV7-9	TRBJ2-3	.	TGTGCCAGCAGCGAGGGAACAGATACGCAGTATTTT	CASSEGTDTQYF
few	TRBV18	TRBJ1-1	.	TGTGCCAGCTCACCATCTTCCACTGAAGCTTTCTTT	CASSPSSTEAFF
few	TRBV6-5	TRBJ1-1	.	TGTGCCAGCAGTCCCCGCGGCCTCGCGGGGACTGAAGCTTTCTTT	CASSPRGLAGTEAFF
.	TRBV2	TRBJ1-5	.	TGTGCCAGCTTTCTGGGAGGGGAATGGGACAATCAGCCCCAGCATTTT	CASFLGGEWDNQPQHF
few	TRBV7-2	TRBJ2-2	TRBD2	TGTGCCAGCAGCTTAAGACTAGCGGGATCCGGGGAGCTGTTTTTT	CASSLRLAGSGELFF
.	TRBV11-2	TRBJ2-7	TRBD2	TGTGCCAGCAGCTTAGATGCGGGAGCCTACGAGCAGTACTTC	CASSLDAGAYEQYF
.	TRBV4-3	TRBJ2-1	.	TGCGCCAGCAGCCAACTCACCGGGACAGAGCAGTTCTTC	CASSQLTGTEQFF
.	TRBV6-5	TRBJ1-1	TRBD1	TGTGCCAGCAGTTCATTAAGACAGGGAACTCCTGAAGCTTTCTTT	CASSSLRQGTPEAFF
.	TRBV5-4	TRBJ1-1	.	TGTGCCAGCAGCCTGGGGGCAGGGGCTCTCTCCGCTTTCTTT	CASSLGAGALSAFF
once	TRBV6-5	TRBJ1-5	.	TGTGCCAGCAGGCAGAATAGCAATCAGCCCCAGCATTTT	CASRQNSNQPQHF
few	TRBV2	TRBJ1-1	TRBD1	TGTGCCAGCATGTCAGACAGGGCCACTGAAGCTTTCTTT	CASMSDRATEAFF
once	TRBV19	TRBJ2-5	TRBD1	TGTGCCAGTAGTATGATGGCAGGGGGCCGCGAGACCCAGTACTTC	CASSMMAGGRETQYF
.	TRBV5-8	TRBJ2-5	TRBD2	TGTGCCAGCAGCTTGGGCCTAGCGGTCCACCCCCAAGAGACCCAGTACTTC	CASSLGLAVHPQETQYF
few	TRBV7-9	TRBJ2-7	TRBD2	TGTGCCAGCAGCTTGGGGCTAGCGGGAGCCTACGAGCAGTACTTC	CASSLGLAGAYEQYF
.	TRBV28	TRBJ1-5	TRBD1	TGTGCCAGCACCTCGAGGACAGGGGGCTATCAGCCCCAGCATTTT	CASTSRTGGYQPQHF
.	TRBV5-6	TRBJ1-3	.	TGTGCCAGCAGCAATAGGGGTATGGGAAACACCATATATTTT	CASSNRGMGNTIYF
.	TRBV6-5	TRBJ1-1	.	TGTGCCAGCAGCCGCAATGGAGGGACTGAAGCTTTCTTT	CASSRNGGTEAFF
.	TRBV19	TRBJ2-1	TRBD2	TGTGCCAGTAGTACGAGCGGGAGCTCCTACAATGAGCAGTTCTTC	CASSTSGSSYNEQFF
.	TRBV7-9	TRBJ2-7	TRBD1	TGTGCCAGCAGCTCACCGGGACAGGGATCCTACGAGCAGTACTTC	CASSSPGQGSYEQYF
.	TRBV5-4	TRBJ1-2	.	TGTGCCAGCAGCTTGGTGCAGGGCGGAGGCTACACCTTC	CASSLVQGGGYTF
.	TRBV6-5	TRBJ2-7	.	TGTGCCAGCATTCAGGCGGGGAGCTCCTACGAGCAGTACTTC	CASIQAGSSYEQYF
.	TRBV6-1	TRBJ1-2	.	TGTGCCAGCAGTGAACAGGGGCCCTACACCTTC	CASSEQGPYTF
.	TRBV28	TRBJ1-1	.	TGTGCCAGCAGTTTGAGACTCTACACTGAAGCTTTCTTT	CASSLRLYTEAFF
.	TRBV12-5	TRBJ2-1	TRBD2	TGTGCTAGTGGCGTGCCGGGACTAGTATGGTCCTACAATGAGCAGTTCTTC	CASGVPGLVWSYNEQFF
.	TRBV28	TRBJ1-3	TRBD1	TGTGCCAGCAGTACCGGGACAGGTCGCTCTGGAAACACCATATATTTT	CASSTGTGRSGNTIYF
few	TRBV9	TRBJ2-3	.	TGTGCCAGCAGCGGGGGTGGGGCAGGGACAGATACGCAGTATTTT	CASSGGGAGTDTQYF
.	TRBV6-1	TRBJ2-1	.	TGTGCCAGCAGGGAGACTCCGAGCTCCTACAATGAGCAGTTCTTC	CASRETPSSYNEQFF
.	TRBV6-1	TRBJ2-7	.	TGTGCCAGCAGTGGTGGTTTCCTCGAGCAGTACTTC	CASSGGFLEQYF
.	TRBV10-3	TRBJ1-2	TRBD1	TGTGCCATCAAACCGACGACAGGGGATCTCTATGGCTACACCTTC	CAIKPTTGDLYGYTF
.	TRBV19	TRBJ1-2	TRBD1	TGTGCCAGTAGTCTACACTTACAGGGGGTGGTAGGTGGCTACACCTTC	CASSLHLQGVVGGYTF
once	TRBV9	TRBJ1-2	.	TGTGCCAGCAGCGTAGCTGGGGGCAACTATGGCTACACCTTC	CASSVAGGNYGYTF